This TCR beta chain stems from a study of blood T cell repertoires in COVID-19. Looking at the study overall: COVID-19 samples, acute and convalescent, were from the United States, Italy and Spain. PBMCs, B-cell-depleted T cells, or T cells were the source of the cDNA or gDNA that made up the material.

The CDR3 is 15 amino acids. The germline V and J ends were trimmed by 6 bases and 0 bases, with 12 bases remaining between them. The germline gives CDR1 LGHNT, CDR2 FRNRAP. This table comes from immunoSEQ multiplex PCR, and its TCRdb copy is limited to in-frame clones, with some not included. The sample consists of roughly 50,000 clones, roughly 90% of them appearing once. The chain is built from TRBV12-5 and TRBJ2-1; TRBD2 might be the D (5 bases). The specimen was peripheral blood. The receptor was isolated from a man in his forties or fifties with acute or convalescent COVID-19. This CDR3 reads CASGLSGPSYNEQFF. Written as DNA, the CDR3 is TGTGCTAGTGGCCTGAGCGGACCCTCCTACAATGAGCAGTTCTTC.